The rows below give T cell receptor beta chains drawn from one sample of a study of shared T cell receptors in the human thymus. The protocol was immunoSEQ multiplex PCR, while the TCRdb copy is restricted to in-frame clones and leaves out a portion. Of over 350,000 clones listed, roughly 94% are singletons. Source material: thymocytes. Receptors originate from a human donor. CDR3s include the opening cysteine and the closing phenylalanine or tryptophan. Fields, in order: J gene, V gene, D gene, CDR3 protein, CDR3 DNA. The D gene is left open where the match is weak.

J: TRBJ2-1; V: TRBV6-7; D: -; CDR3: CASSYSGRSSYNEQFF; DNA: TGTGCCAGCAGTTACAGCGGGCGGAGCTCCTACAATGAGCAGTTCTTC
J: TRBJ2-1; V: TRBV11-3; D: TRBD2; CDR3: CASSPRTSANNEQFF; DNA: TGTGCCAGCAGCCCACGGACTAGCGCTAACAATGAGCAGTTCTTC
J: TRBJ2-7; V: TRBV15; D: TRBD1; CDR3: CATSDRGNAEQYF; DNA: TGTGCCACCAGTGACAGGGGAAACGCCGAGCAGTACTTC
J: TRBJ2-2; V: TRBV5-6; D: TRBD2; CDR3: CASSLYSTSGENTGELFF; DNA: TGTGCCAGCAGCTTGTATTCAACTAGCGGGGAGAACACCGGGGAGCTGTTTTTT
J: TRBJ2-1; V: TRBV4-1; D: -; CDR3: CASSQDWLGQGNNEQFF; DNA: TGCGCCAGCAGCCAAGATTGGTTGGGCCAGGGAAACAATGAGCAGTTCTTC
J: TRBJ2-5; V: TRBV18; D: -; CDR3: CASSRGAGEETQYF; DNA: TGTGCCAGCTCACGGGGGGCTGGGGAAGAGACCCAGTACTTC
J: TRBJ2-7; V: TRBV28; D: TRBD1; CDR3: CASRCTGQDNYEQYF; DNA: TGTGCCAGCAGGTGTACTGGACAGGACAACTACGAGCAGTACTTC
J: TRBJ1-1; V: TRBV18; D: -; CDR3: CASSLHRQAMNTEAFF; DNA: TGTGCCAGCTCACTACACAGACAGGCCATGAACACTGAAGCTTTCTTT
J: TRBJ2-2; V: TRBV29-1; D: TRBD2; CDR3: CSGRGTSGTSGELFF; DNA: TGCAGCGGCCGAGGGACTAGCGGAACGAGCGGGGAGCTGTTTTTT
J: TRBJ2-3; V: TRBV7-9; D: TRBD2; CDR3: CASSWTGGGTDTQYF; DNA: TGTGCCAGCAGCTGGACGGGAGGAGGCACAGATACGCAGTATTTT
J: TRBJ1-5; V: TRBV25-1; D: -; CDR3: CASRDSRRDQPQHF; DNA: TGTGCCAGCAGGGACAGTCGGAGAGATCAGCCCCAGCATTTT